This T cell receptor (beta chain) was observed in a study of persistence of HIV-infected CD4 T cells. The stimulus was lysate of CMV-infected fibroblasts, around 10 ug/mL. Responding CD4+ T cells were sorted by upregulation of both CD40 ligand and CD69. With regard to this clone: Its specificity is not known.

This was the immunoSEQ version 4 assay in survey mode. Measured with immunoSEQ multiplex PCR; TCRdb has only the in-frame clones, and not every one. The sample includes about 7,000 clones, roughly 83% of them seen just once. The clonotype comes from an adult woman with HIV who was CMV-seropositive. Sequences were derived from CD4+ T cells sorted from PBMCs after approximately 19-hour stimulation, sampled from a patient who received antiretroviral therapy.

The CDR3 DNA follows: TGTGCCAGCAGCCAAGGTGGTCTCAACGCTAACTATGGCTACACCTTC. It translates to CASSQGGLNANYGYTF. The chain carries TRBV3-1 (or the pseudogene TRBV3-2) and TRBJ1-2, with no clear D. This CDR3 comprises 16 residues. Germline V gene data show CDR1 as LGHDT and CDR2 as YNNKEL (reference sequence). V was trimmed by 1 base and J by 0 bases, leaving 12 bases between them.